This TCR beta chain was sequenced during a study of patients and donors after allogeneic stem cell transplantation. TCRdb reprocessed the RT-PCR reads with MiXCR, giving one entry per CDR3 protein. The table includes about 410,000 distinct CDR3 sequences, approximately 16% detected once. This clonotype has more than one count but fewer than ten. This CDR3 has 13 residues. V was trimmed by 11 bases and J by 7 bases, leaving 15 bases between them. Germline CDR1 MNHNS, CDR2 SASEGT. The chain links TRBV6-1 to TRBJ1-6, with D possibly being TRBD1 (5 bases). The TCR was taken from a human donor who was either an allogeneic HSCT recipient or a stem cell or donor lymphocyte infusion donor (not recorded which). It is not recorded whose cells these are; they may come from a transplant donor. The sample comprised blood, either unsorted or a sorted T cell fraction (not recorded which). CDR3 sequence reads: CAVRGAKNSPLHF. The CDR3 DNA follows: TGTGCCGTTCGGGGCGCAAAGAATTCACCCCTCCACTTT.